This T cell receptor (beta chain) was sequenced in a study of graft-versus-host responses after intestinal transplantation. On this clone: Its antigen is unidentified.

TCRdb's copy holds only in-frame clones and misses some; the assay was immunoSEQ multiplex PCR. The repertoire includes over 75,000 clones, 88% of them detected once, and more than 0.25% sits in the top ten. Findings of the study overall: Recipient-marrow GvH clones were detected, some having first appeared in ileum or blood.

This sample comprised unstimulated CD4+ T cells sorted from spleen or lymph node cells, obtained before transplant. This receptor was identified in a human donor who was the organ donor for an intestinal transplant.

Written as DNA, the CDR3 is TGCGCCAGCAGCGGAGAGCCACTAGCGGGGGAGGGTGAGCAGTTCTTC. Its translation: CASSGEPLAGEGEQFF. The rearrangement joins TRBV5-1 to TRBJ2-1; 11 nucleotides agree with TRBD2. The CDR3 has 16 amino acids. The germline gives CDR1 SGHRS, CDR2 YFSETQ. V trimming: 4 bases; J trimming: 9 bases; junction bases outside the gene matches: 12.